The sequence of this T cell receptor (beta chain) was determined in a study of post-analysis software for immune sequencing data. Unique-molecular-identifier-tagged TCR beta cDNA libraries were used. Researchers reported about 500,000 cDNA molecules coming from about 0.98 to 11 million T cells. TCRdb ran MiXCR on the PCR reads and lists one entry per CDR3 protein. The table records 800,000 to 950,000 distinct CDR3 sequences, about 57% of them present only once. Points on this clonotype: The antigen remains unidentified.

Trimming took 2 bases from V and 2 from J, leaving 7 bases between them. The CDR3 extends over 13 amino acids. Study conclusions and caveats: Batch-matched samples strongly co-clustered by F measure. Elevated frequency relative to controls characterized four to six TRBV segments in patients, TRBV5-6, TRBV5-1 and TRBV20-1 among them.

V and J are TRBV12-3 or TRBV12-4 and TRBJ2-7; D is undetermined. The sample taken for sequencing was blood. This TCR was recovered from a girl between 10 and 17 years old with multiple sclerosis. In DNA, the CDR3 is TGTGCCAGCAGTTTATTGATGCCCTACGAGCAGTACTTC. This encodes CASSLLMPYEQYF.